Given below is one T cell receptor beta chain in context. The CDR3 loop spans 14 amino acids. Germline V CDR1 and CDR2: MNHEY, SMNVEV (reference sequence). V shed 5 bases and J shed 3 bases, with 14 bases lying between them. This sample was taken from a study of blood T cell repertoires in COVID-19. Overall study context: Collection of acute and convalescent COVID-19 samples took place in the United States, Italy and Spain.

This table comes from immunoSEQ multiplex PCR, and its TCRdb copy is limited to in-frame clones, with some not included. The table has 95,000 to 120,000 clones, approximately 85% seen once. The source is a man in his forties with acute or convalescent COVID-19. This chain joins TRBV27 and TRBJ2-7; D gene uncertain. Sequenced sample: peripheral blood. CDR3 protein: CASSTKSGDYEQYF. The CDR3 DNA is TGTGCCAGCAGTACCAAATCCGGAGACTACGAGCAGTACTTC.